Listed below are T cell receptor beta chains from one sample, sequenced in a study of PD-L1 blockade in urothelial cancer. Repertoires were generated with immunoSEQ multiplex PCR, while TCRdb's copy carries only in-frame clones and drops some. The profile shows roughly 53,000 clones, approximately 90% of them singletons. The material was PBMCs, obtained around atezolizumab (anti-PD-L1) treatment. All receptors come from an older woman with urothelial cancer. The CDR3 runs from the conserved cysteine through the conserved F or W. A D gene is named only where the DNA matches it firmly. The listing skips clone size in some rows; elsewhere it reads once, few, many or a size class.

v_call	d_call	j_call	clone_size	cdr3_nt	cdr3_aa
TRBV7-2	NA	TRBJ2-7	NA	TGTGCCAGCAGCTTAGCCGACGACGGGTCCTACGAGCAGTACTTC	CASSLADDGSYEQYF
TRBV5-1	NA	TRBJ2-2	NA	TGCGCCAGCAGCGTTACGGGTCCCGGGGAGCTGTTTTTT	CASSVTGPGELFF
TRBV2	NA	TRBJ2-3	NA	TGTGCCAGCAGTGAAGGCAGGATAAGCACAGATACGCAGTATTTT	CASSEGRISTDTQYF
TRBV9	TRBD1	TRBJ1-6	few	TGTGCCAGCAGCCCCCGGGACAGGGATTATAATTCACCCCTCCACTTT	CASSPRDRDYNSPLHF
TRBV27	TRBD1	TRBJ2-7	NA	TGTGCCAGCAGTTTAGAGACAGGGCCTTCCTACGAGCAGTACTTC	CASSLETGPSYEQYF
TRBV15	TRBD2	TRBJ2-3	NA	TGTGCCACCAGCAGACCTAGCGGGAGAAGCACAGATACGCAGTATTTT	CATSRPSGRSTDTQYF
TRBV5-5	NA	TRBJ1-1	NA	TGTGCCAGCAGCTTGGTTGGGGGCGGAACATCTGAAGCTTTCTTT	CASSLVGGGTSEAFF
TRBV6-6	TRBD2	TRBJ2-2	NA	TGTGCCAGCAGTAGCTCTAGCGGGTGGAACACCGGGGAGCTGTTTTTT	CASSSSSGWNTGELFF
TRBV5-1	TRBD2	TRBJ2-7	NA	TGCGCCAGCAGCTCATTAATACCGGGACTAGCGACCTACGAGCAGTACTTC	CASSSLIPGLATYEQYF
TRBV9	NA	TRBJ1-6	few	TGTGCCAGCAGCGTAGCTTTCTATAATTCACCCCTCCACTTT	CASSVAFYNSPLHF
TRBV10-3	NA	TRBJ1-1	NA	TGTGCCATCAGTGACAGGGAAGGGGACACTGAAGCTTTCTTT	CAISDREGDTEAFF
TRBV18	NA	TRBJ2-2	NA	TGTGCCAGCTCACCACAGGGCATGACAGGTTCCGGGGAGCTGTTTTTT	CASSPQGMTGSGELFF
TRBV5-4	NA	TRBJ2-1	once	TGTGCCAGCAGCTTCTTCCCCAGTGATGAGCAGTTCTTC	CASSFFPSDEQFF
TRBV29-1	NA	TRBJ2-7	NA	TGCAGCGTTGAGGGGGCACAGGGATACGAGCAGTACTTC	CSVEGAQGYEQYF
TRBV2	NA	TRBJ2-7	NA	TGTGCCAGCAGTGAAACAGGGTGGTACGAGCAGTACTTC	CASSETGWYEQYF
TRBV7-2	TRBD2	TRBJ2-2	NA	TGTGCCAGCAGCCAGGATAGCGGGAGGATCATAGGGGAGCTGTTTTTT	CASSQDSGRIIGELFF
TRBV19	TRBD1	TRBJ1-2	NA	TGTGCCAGTAGACCTACCGGGACAGGGATTAACTATGGCTACACCTTC	CASRPTGTGINYGYTF
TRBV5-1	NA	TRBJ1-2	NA	TGCGCCAGCAGCTTGGAAGCCTCAGGGGAGTATGGCTACACCTTC	CASSLEASGEYGYTF
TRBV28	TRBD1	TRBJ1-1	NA	TGTGCCAGCAGTTCCCCCGGGACAGGGTACACTGAAGCTTTCTTT	CASSSPGTGYTEAFF
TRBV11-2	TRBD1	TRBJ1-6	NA	TGTGCCAGCAGCTCCGCGACAGGGGGGGGTTCACCCCTCCACTTT	CASSSATGGGSPLHF
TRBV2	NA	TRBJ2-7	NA	TGTGCCAGCAGTAGGGACACATCCTACGAGCAGTACTTC	CASSRDTSYEQYF
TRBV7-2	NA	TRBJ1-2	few	TGTGCCAGCAGCTTAGAGGGGCGGGACGTTGGTGGCTACACCTTC	CASSLEGRDVGGYTF
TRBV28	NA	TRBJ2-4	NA	TGTGCCAGCAGTTTATCGATAGGAGACATTCAGTACTTC	CASSLSIGDIQYF
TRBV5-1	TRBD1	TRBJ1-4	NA	TGCGCCAGCAGCACCGGGACAGGGAACCCCTTTGAAAAACTGTTTTTT	CASSTGTGNPFEKLFF
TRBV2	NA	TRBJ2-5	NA	TGTGCCAGCAGTGAAGCCGGAGAGACCCAGTACTTC	CASSEAGETQYF
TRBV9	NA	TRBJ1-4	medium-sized	TGTGCCAGCACCCGGACTTTGGGTCGTGTGGCTAATGAAAAACTGTTTTTT	CASTRTLGRVANEKLFF
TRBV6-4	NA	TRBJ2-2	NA	TGTGCCAGCAGTGCCGGGGAGGGGGAGCTGTTTTTT	CASSAGEGELFF
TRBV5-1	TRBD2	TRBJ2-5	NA	TGCGCCAGCAGACCTAGCGGGGGGGCCCAAGAGACCCAGTACTTC	CASRPSGGAQETQYF
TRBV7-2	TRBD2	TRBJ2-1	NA	TGTGCCAGCAGCCCCTCAGCGGGGGGGTACAATGAGCAGTTCTTC	CASSPSAGGYNEQFF
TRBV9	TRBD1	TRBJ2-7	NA	TGTGCCAGCAGCGCCGCGGACAGGGGGGCCTACGAGCAGTACTTC	CASSAADRGAYEQYF
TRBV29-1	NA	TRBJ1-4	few	TGCAGCTCCATTTTTAATGAAAAACTGTTTTTT	CSSIFNEKLFF
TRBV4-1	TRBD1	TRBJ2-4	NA	TGCGCCAGCAGATCCGGGACAGGGGGAAACATTCAGTACTTC	CASRSGTGGNIQYF
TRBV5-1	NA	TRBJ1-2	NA	TGCGCCAGCAGCTCGGAGGGAAACTATGGCTACACCTTC	CASSSEGNYGYTF
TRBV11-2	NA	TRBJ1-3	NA	TGTGCCAGCAGCTTGGACCAGGGATTTGGAAACACCATATATTTT	CASSLDQGFGNTIYF
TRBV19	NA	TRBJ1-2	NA	TGTGCCAGTAGTGCTACTGACAGGCCCTTTAACTATGGCTACACCTTC	CASSATDRPFNYGYTF
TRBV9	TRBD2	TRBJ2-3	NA	TGTGCCAGCAGCGTCGGATCGGGGGGTCATACGCAGTATTTT	CASSVGSGGHTQYF
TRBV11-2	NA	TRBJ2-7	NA	TGTGCCAGCAGCTTCCCCTTCGAGTCCTACGAGCAGTACTTC	CASSFPFESYEQYF
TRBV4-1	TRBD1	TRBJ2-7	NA	TGCGCCAGCAGCCACGATGCGACAGGGCCATCGCGGGAGCAGTACTTC	CASSHDATGPSREQYF
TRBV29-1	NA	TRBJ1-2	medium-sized	TGCAGCGTTGTAGAACCGGATGGCTACACCTTC	CSVVEPDGYTF
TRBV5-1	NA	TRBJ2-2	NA	TGCGCCAGCAGCCCCCCGGTGAACACCGGGGAGCTGTTTTTT	CASSPPVNTGELFF
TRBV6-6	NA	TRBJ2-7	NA	TGTGCCAGCAGCCGACAGGTCCCCTACGAGCAGTACTTC	CASSRQVPYEQYF
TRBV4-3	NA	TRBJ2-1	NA	TGCGCCAGCAGCCAAGATGCTGGGGCCGGCGAGCAGTTCTTC	CASSQDAGAGEQFF
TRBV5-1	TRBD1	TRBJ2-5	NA	TGCGCCAGCAGCTTGGTGGAAGGACAGGGCGGACAAGAGACCCAGTACTTC	CASSLVEGQGGQETQYF
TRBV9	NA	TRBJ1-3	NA	TGTGCCAGCAGCTCAGGGACATTATTGAGGTCTGGAAACACCATATATTTT	CASSSGTLLRSGNTIYF
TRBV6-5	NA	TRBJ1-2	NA	TGTGCCAGCAGTATTGGACAGTTGGGGGCTCTTGGCTACACCTTC	CASSIGQLGALGYTF
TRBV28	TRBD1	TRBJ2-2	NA	TGTGCCAGCAGTTCCGCCGGGACAGTAGGGGAGCTGTTTTTT	CASSSAGTVGELFF
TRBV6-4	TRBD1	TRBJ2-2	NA	TGTGCCAGCAGGGGACAGGGGCCCACCGGGGAGCTGTTTTTT	CASRGQGPTGELFF
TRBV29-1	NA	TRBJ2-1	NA	TGCAGCGTTGACAGCACTGGGAGCTCCTACAATGAGCAGTTCTTC	CSVDSTGSSYNEQFF
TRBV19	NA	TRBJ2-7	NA	TGTGCCAGCCATGACGGAGCCTACGAGCAGTACTTC	CASHDGAYEQYF
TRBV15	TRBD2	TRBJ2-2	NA	TGTGCCACCAGCAGGAACTTAGCGGGAGCCCCAACATTGAACACCGGGGAGCTGTTTTTT	CATSRNLAGAPTLNTGELFF
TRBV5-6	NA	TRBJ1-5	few	TGTGCCAGCAGCTTTACACGAGGAGTATATAGCAATCAGCCCCAGCATTTT	CASSFTRGVYSNQPQHF